These 22 T cell receptor beta chains originate from one sample sequenced in a study of blood T cell repertoires in COVID-19. Method: immunoSEQ multiplex PCR; TCRdb's copy keeps in-frame clones and lacks some. This repertoire shows approximately 36,000 clones, less than 90% found once; its top ten account for under 2%. The sequenced sample was peripheral blood. These receptors came from a man aged 55 to 70 with COVID-19, enrolled during active disease.

V is TRBV6-6 and J is TRBJ1-2, with TRBD1 as a possible D gene (5 bases). The germline V gene encodes CDR1 MNHNY and CDR2 SVGAGI (reference sequence). V was trimmed by 6 bases and J by 8 bases, leaving 19 bases between them. The CDR3 consists of 14 residues. The CDR3 protein is CASSANQGLGGYTF. For the CDR3, the DNA is TGTGCCAGCAGCGCGAACCAGGGTTTGGGAGGCTACACCTTC.

In DNA, the CDR3 is TGTGCCAGCTCACCAAAACGTACAGGAAACACCGGGGAGCTGTTTTTT. The encoded protein is CASSPKRTGNTGELFF. This rearrangement joins TRBV18 to TRBJ2-2; a weak D match, TRBD1 (5 bases). Trimming took 2 bases from V and 2 from J, leaving 12 bases between them. Germline V lookup: CDR1 KGHSH, CDR2 LQKENI. The CDR3 runs to 16 residues.

The V and J genes are TRBV2 and TRBJ2-2, with D tentatively TRBD1 (5 bases). The CDR3 runs to 15 residues. The V end lost 6 bases, the J end lost 5 bases, and 16 bases lay between the germline ends. CDR1 is SNHLY, CDR2 FYNNEI, per germline. The CDR3: CASRRQSSATGELFF. CDR3 DNA: TGTGCCAGCAGGAGACAGTCTTCCGCAACCGGGGAGCTGTTTTTT.

The chain has TRBV11-3 and TRBJ2-1; 13 bases align to TRBD2. Trimming cost V 4 bases and J 7 bases; bases outside gene matches: 7. Per germline, CDR1 SGHNT and CDR2 YENEEA. The CDR3 consists of 16 residues. The CDR3, as DNA: TGTGCCAGCAGCTCTCTACCGGGACTAGCGGGAAATGAGCAGTTCTTC. Its protein is CASSSLPGLAGNEQFF.

The J gene is TRBJ1-2, the V gene TRBV6-5; 10 positions agree with TRBD1. The CDR3 runs to 16 residues. The junction had 11 bases not matched to a gene; V was cut back by 4 bases and J by 6 bases. Germline V gene lookup returns CDR1 MNHEY and CDR2 SVGAGI. The CDR3 region has the DNA TGTGCCAGCAGTTCGGGGGGGGACAGGGGAGACGATGGCTACACCTTC. Amino acid sequence: CASSSGGDRGDDGYTF.

This clone came up a few times. The V and J genes are TRBV7-9 and TRBJ1-5; no definite D call. Trimming removed 4 bases from V and 2 bases from J, with 9 bases in between. Per germline, CDR1 SEHNR and CDR2 FQNEAQ (reference sequence). This CDR3 is built from 14 residues. The CDR3 nucleotides read TGTGCCAGCAGCTCCGAGGTGGGCAATCAGCCCCAGCATTTT. As protein: CASSSEVGNQPQHF.

This CDR3 is CASSQGIEAFF. In DNA form, the CDR3 reads TGTGCCAGCAGTCAGGGGATTGAAGCTTTCTTT. This sequence joins TRBV12-3 or TRBV12-4 and TRBJ1-1; D perhaps matches TRBD1 (6 bases). The ends were cut back, 5 bases at V and 7 bases at J, with 8 bases in the middle. The CDR3 has 11 amino acids.

The chain is built from TRBV5-1 and TRBJ2-3; 8 nucleotides match TRBD1. With V trimmed by 5 bases and J by 0 bases, 5 bases remained unmatched. Germline loops: CDR1 SGHRS, CDR2 YFSETQ. The CDR3 sequence is 15 residues long. CDR3 in amino acids: CASRTGQGSTDTQYF. The CDR3 DNA is TGCGCCAGCAGGACAGGACAGGGTAGCACAGATACGCAGTATTTT.

CDR3 nucleotide sequence: TGTGCCAGCATGTCGGCACAGGTGGGCAATCAGCCCCAGCATTTT. It encodes CASMSAQVGNQPQHF. This sequence joins TRBV28 and TRBJ1-5; D is perhaps TRBD1 (5 bases). The CDR3 length is 15 residues. V gave up 7 bases and J gave up 2 bases, with 15 bases separating them. CDR1 and CDR2 (germline): MDHEN, SYDVKM. Filled out from reference TRBV28 and TRBJ1-5, the complete variable domain reads DVKVTQSSRYLVKRTGEKVFLECVQDMDHENMFWYRQDPGLGLRLIYFSYDVKMKEKGDIPEGYSVSREKKERFSLILESASTNQTSMYLCASMSAQVGNQPQHFGDGTRLSIL.

The chain carries TRBV6-4 and TRBJ1-2; D is uncertain. V lost 6 bases and J lost 1, with 12 bases in between. CDR3 length equals 14 residues. Germline lookup yields CDR1 MRHNA and CDR2 SNTAGT. The CDR3 DNA is TGTGCCAGCAGCCCCGAGACAAATAACTATGGCTACACCTTC. Its protein product is CASSPETNNYGYTF.

The chain combines TRBV6-5 with TRBJ2-7, with a possible D match to TRBD2 (7 bases). This CDR3 region has 11 residues. Germline loops: CDR1 MNHEY, CDR2 SVGAGI. Trimming took 11 bases from V and 4 from J, leaving 12 bases between them. As DNA, the CDR3 is TGTGCCGGGGGAGGGGGGTACGAGCAGTACTTC. Its protein is CAGGGGYEQYF.

The V gene is TRBV7-2, the J gene TRBJ1-1; TRBD1 aligns across 8 bases. Germline V gives CDR1 SGHTA, CDR2 FQGNSA. This CDR3 contains 15 residues. Trimming cost V 5 bases and J 0 bases; bases outside gene matches: 5. The chain's CDR3 is CASSVDRGVNTEAFF. CDR3 DNA: TGTGCCAGCAGCGTAGACAGGGGAGTGAACACTGAAGCTTTCTTT.

The chain joins TRBV4-3 to TRBJ1-2; 7 bases are shared with TRBD1. Per germline, CDR1 LGHNA and CDR2 YSLEER. The CDR3 totals 16 residues. Trimming took 1 base from V and 8 from J; bases not matched to a gene: 13. The CDR3 reads CASSQALEGAGWGYTF. CDR3 DNA: TGCGCCAGCAGCCAAGCACTGGAGGGGGCTGGGTGGGGCTACACCTTC.

V usage is TRBV11-3 and J usage is TRBJ2-1; 11 bases are a match to TRBD2. Trimming removed 1 base from V and 6 bases from J; junction bases left unmatched: 11. CDR1 SGHNT and CDR2 YENEEA come from the germline V gene. The CDR3 sequence is 18 residues long. The CDR3 DNA reads TGTGCCAGCAGCTTAGGGGCTAGCGGGAGGCCCGGGGCCAATGAGCAGTTCTTC. Translating it yields CASSLGASGRPGANEQFF.

The rearrangement links TRBV5-1 to TRBJ1-3, with unresolved D. The CDR3 has 15 residues. V was trimmed by 0 bases and J by 0 bases, leaving 7 bases between them. Per the germline V gene, CDR1 is SGHRS and CDR2 is YFSETQ. Written as DNA, the CDR3 is TGCGCCAGCAGCTTGGTTTCCAACTCTGGAAACACCATATATTTT. This sequence encodes CASSLVSNSGNTIYF.

The V and J genes are TRBV2 and TRBJ1-2; 7 bases match TRBD1. Germline V gene lookup returns CDR1 SNHLY and CDR2 FYNNEI. The CDR3 is made up of 13 amino acids. The V gene end was trimmed by 5 bases and the J gene end by 8 bases; junction bases not matched to a gene: 8. The CDR3, as DNA: TGTGCCAGCAGTTATACTGACAGGGACGGCTACACCTTC. Residues: CASSYTDRDGYTF.

The genes are TRBV6-5 and TRBJ2-7; possibly TRBD1 for D (6 bases). The CDR3 is 15 residues long. Germline CDR1 reads MNHEY; CDR2 reads SVGAGI. Trimming stripped 0 bases from V and 3 bases from J, with 12 bases between. The CDR3: CASSYSNGQSYEQYF. In DNA form, the CDR3 reads TGTGCCAGCAGTTACTCGAATGGACAGAGCTACGAGCAGTACTTC.

V is TRBV28 and J is TRBJ2-1; D gene ambiguous. CDR3 length: 12 residues. V lost 6 bases and J 7 bases, leaving 10 bases between the germline ends. Germline CDR1 MDHEN, CDR2 SYDVKM. In DNA form, the CDR3 reads TGTGCCAGCAGCCAACGAGAAAATGAGCAGTTCTTC. Amino acid sequence: CASSQRENEQFF.

The V and J genes are TRBV18 and TRBJ1-4, with unresolved D. Germline CDR1 and CDR2: KGHSH and LQKENI. V lost 8 bases, J lost 3 bases, and 10 bases lay in between. The CDR3 runs to 13 residues. Here the CDR3 reads CASLRGSNEKLFF. For the CDR3, the DNA is TGTGCCAGCCTACGCGGTTCTAATGAAAAACTGTTTTTT.

The chain carries TRBV30 and TRBJ2-2; 8 nucleotides line up with TRBD1. This CDR3 is built from 15 residues. Germline V gives CDR1 GTSNPN, CDR2 SVGIG (reference sequence). Unmatched junction bases numbered 7, after V lost 2 bases and J lost 5 bases. The CDR3 region is CAWSRQGLGTGELFF. CDR3 DNA sequence: TGTGCCTGGAGTCGACAGGGGCTTGGGACCGGGGAGCTGTTTTTT.

This sequence joins TRBV19 and TRBJ2-2; weak D call: TRBD1 (5 bases). CDR1 and CDR2 from the germline V gene are LNHDA and SQIVND (reference sequence). V dropped 1 base and J dropped 0 bases, with 9 bases sitting between them. This CDR3 has 16 amino acids. The CDR3 region has the DNA TGTGCCAGTAGTATAGGGGGCACCGCGAACACCGGGGAGCTGTTTTTT. It is translated as CASSIGGTANTGELFF.

This clone has more than one count but fewer than ten. The chain carries TRBV27 and TRBJ2-1, with 8 bases matching TRBD2. V lost 10 bases, J lost 6 bases, and 8 bases stayed unmatched. This CDR3 spans 13 amino acids. CDR1 MNHEY and CDR2 SMNVEV come from the germline V gene (reference sequence). In DNA, the CDR3 is TGTGCCATCGGGACTAGTCTTTCCAATGAGCAGTTCTTC. Its protein is CAIGTSLSNEQFF.